The clone carrying this T cell receptor (beta chain) was counted a few times. Its antigen is currently unknown. This entry comes from a study of beta chain features in type 1 diabetes. Study-level information: In all, some 110 million sorted cells from all samples were analyzed.

Study results and caveats: There was a moderate but significant shortening of TCRB CDR3s in all four CD4+ subsets of Type 1 diabetes patients.

This CDR3 is 17 amino acids long. Germline values: CDR1 MNHNS, CDR2 SASEGT. After removal of 3 bases from V and 5 bases from J, the junction contained 9 bases not matched to a gene. The investigators reverse transcribed all of the isolated RNA, so they sequenced expressed TCRB transcripts. Data came from immunoSEQ multiplex PCR; TCRdb stores just in-frame clones and leaves some out. Of hundreds of thousands of clones listed, approximately 9.7% were seen once; the top ten hold approximately 1%. The material sequenced was central memory CD4+ T cells from blood. This clonotype was obtained from a man younger than 40 with type 1 diabetes. The chain combines TRBV6-1 with TRBJ2-3; TRBD2 matches at 12 bases. CDR3 sequence: CASSDRTSGAYGDTQYF. CDR3 nucleotides: TGTGCCAGCAGTGATCGGACTAGCGGGGCGTACGGAGATACGCAGTATTTT.